These 23 T cell receptor beta chains were sequenced from one sample in a study of blood T cell repertoires in COVID-19. Generated by immunoSEQ multiplex PCR, the TCRdb table keeps only in-frame clones and is missing some. The profile shows about 140,000 clones, under 90% of them singletons. Specimen: peripheral blood. These receptors were taken from a human donor in a cohort sampled during active COVID-19.

At least ten counts were recorded for this clone. CDR3 nucleotide sequence: TGCAGTGCTAGTTTTCTGGAGAGCTCTGGAAACACCATATATTTT. Protein sequence: CSASFLESSGNTIYF. The chain links TRBV20-1 to TRBJ1-3; D call uncertain. Germline CDR1 is DFQATT and CDR2 is SNEGSKA (reference sequence). Between the trimmed V and J ends, which lost 3 bases and 0 bases, there was a span of 12 bases. This CDR3 has 15 residues.

This clone was detected once. The V gene is TRBV3-1 (or the pseudogene TRBV3-2), the J gene TRBJ1-3, with D possibly matching TRBD1 (5 bases). The germline gives CDR1 LGHDT, CDR2 YNNKEL (reference sequence). Trimming stripped 1 base from V and 0 bases from J, with 7 bases between. This CDR3 spans 15 amino acids. The CDR3 nucleotides are TGTGCCAGCAGCCAAGCGGGGGACTCTGGAAACACCATATATTTT. Protein: CASSQAGDSGNTIYF.

As for this clone: This specimen includes other DNA sequences encoding the same CDR3. This chain connects TRBV5-1 to TRBJ1-1, with D maybe TRBD1 (5 bases). The V gene's germline CDR1 is SGHRS and CDR2 YFSETQ. Trimming took 4 bases from V and 1 from J, leaving 17 bases between them. This CDR3 has 16 residues. For the CDR3, the DNA is TGCGCCAGCAGCAAAGACCCCCTAGACAGGAACACTGAAGCTTTCTTT. As protein: CASSKDPLDRNTEAFF.

This chain uses TRBV7-8 with TRBJ1-5; TRBD1 matches 8 bases. Germline lookup yields CDR1 SGHVS and CDR2 FQNEAQ. Trimming removed 5 bases from V and 5 bases from J; junction bases left unmatched: 5. The CDR3 sequence is 14 residues long. The CDR3 sequence: CASSTGQGDQPQHF. The CDR3 DNA sequence: TGTGCCAGCAGCACTGGACAGGGAGATCAGCCCCAGCATTTT. Full variable domain (outside the CDR3, taken from reference TRBV7-8 and TRBJ1-5): GAGVSQSPRYKVAKRGQDVALRCDPISGHVSLFWYQQALGQGPEFLTYFQNEAQLDKSGLPSDRFFAERPEGSVSTLKIQRTQQEDSAVYLCASSTGQGDQPQHFGDGTRLSIL.

The chain has TRBV10-3 and TRBJ2-1, with 11 bases matching TRBD2. After removal of 3 bases from V and 6 bases from J, the junction contained 4 bases not matched to a gene. The CDR3 consists of 15 residues. Germline CDR1 and CDR2: ENHRY and SYGVKD. The DNA for the CDR3 is TGTGCCATCAGTGAACTAGCGGGAGCTAGCAATGAGCAGTTCTTC. Translation: CAISELAGASNEQFF.

In DNA, the CDR3 is TGTGCCAGCAGCTGGACAGGGGGCCAAGAGACCCAGTACTTC. Protein product: CASSWTGGQETQYF. V is TRBV7-2 and J is TRBJ2-5, with 10 bases matching TRBD1. The CDR3 is made up of 14 amino acids. V trimming: 4 bases; J trimming: 1 base; junction bases outside the gene matches: 0. Germline V CDR1 and CDR2: SGHTA, FQGNSA.

The chain carries TRBV4-1 and TRBJ1-5, with TRBD1 matching 7 bases. The CDR3 sequence is 17 residues long. CDR1 MGHRA and CDR2 YSYEKL come from the germline V gene. J was trimmed by 1 base and V by 2 bases; bases with no gene match: 8. CDR3 amino acids: CASSQRPGQQSNQPQHF. The DNA for the CDR3 is TGCGCCAGCAGCCAACGACCGGGACAGCAGAGCAATCAGCCCCAGCATTTT.

This chain uses TRBV6-6 with TRBJ2-3, with 7 bases lining up with TRBD1. V lost 6 bases, J lost 2 bases, and 8 bases stayed unmatched. The length of the CDR3 is 15 residues. CDR1 MNHNY and CDR2 SVGAGI come from the germline V gene (reference sequence). CDR3 loop: CASRDRQNPTDTQYF. DNA of the CDR3: TGTGCCAGCAGGGACAGGCAGAACCCCACAGATACGCAGTATTTT.

This chain joins TRBV5-1 and TRBJ1-2; a possible D gene is TRBD1 (5 bases). This CDR3 is built from 15 residues. V dropped 3 bases and J dropped 8 bases, with 20 bases sitting between them. CDR1 is SGHRS, CDR2 YFSETQ, per germline. DNA for the CDR3: TGCGCCAGCAGCTCAGGACGGGGGGGATCTGAAGGCTACACCTTC. This codes for CASSSGRGGSEGYTF.

The chain links TRBV30 to TRBJ2-5; 7 bases are shared with TRBD2. Germline V lookup: CDR1 GTSNPN, CDR2 SVGIG (reference sequence). This CDR3 is 15 amino acids long. The ends lost 2 bases at V and 2 bases at J; junction bases unmatched: 8. CDR3 in DNA: TGTGCCTGGAGTAGGAGGGCGGGGGTACAAGAGACCCAGTACTTC. It specifies CAWSRRAGVQETQYF.

The CDR3 here is CASSLGSAVNEKLFF. The CDR3 DNA reads as TGTGCCAGCAGCTTAGGGTCGGCGGTTAATGAAAAACTGTTTTTT. The chain uses TRBV7-9 and TRBJ1-4; D gene uncertain. CDR3 length: 15 residues. Trimming shortened V by 1 base and J by 4 bases, and 10 bases separated the two germline ends. From germline, CDR1 is SEHNR and CDR2 FQNEAQ (reference sequence).

This chain links TRBV6-6 with TRBJ2-5; D may be TRBD1 (7 bases). This CDR3 region has 15 residues. The germline V gene encodes CDR1 MNHNY and CDR2 SVGAGI (reference sequence). Trimming left V 2 bases short and J 2 bases short, with 12 bases between. The CDR3, as DNA: TGTGCCAGCAGTTACCCTCAGGGGGGTCAAGAGACCCAGTACTTC. As protein: CASSYPQGGQETQYF.

J is TRBJ2-2 and V is TRBV6-6; 7 bases are shared with TRBD1. This CDR3 region has 17 residues. Trimming cost V 5 bases and J 2 bases; bases outside gene matches: 11. The germline V gene encodes CDR1 MNHNY and CDR2 SVGAGI (reference sequence). The DNA for the CDR3 is TGTGCCAGCAGTCCGACCGCACAGGGGCGAAACACCGGGGAGCTGTTTTTT. It translates to CASSPTAQGRNTGELFF.

This chain links TRBV5-4 with TRBJ2-1; D unclear. This CDR3 has 16 amino acids. Trimming shortened V by 4 bases and J by 6 bases, and 20 bases separated the two germline ends. The germline gives CDR1 SGHNT, CDR2 YYREEE (reference sequence). CDR3 nucleotide sequence: TGTGCCAGCAGCGATGCACCTATCGCCCTCGGCAATGAGCAGTTCTTC. This gives the protein CASSDAPIALGNEQFF.

The rearrangement joins TRBV3-1 (or the pseudogene TRBV3-2) to TRBJ2-7; 8 nucleotides agree with TRBD1. The V and J ends lost 4 bases and 0 bases, in that order; junction bases with no gene match: 5. The CDR3 is made up of 15 amino acids. The germline V gene encodes CDR1 LGHDT and CDR2 YNNKEL (reference sequence). CDR3 DNA: TGTGCCAGCAGCCCCGGACAGGGAGGCTCCTACGAGCAGTACGTC. Amino acids: CASSPGQGGSYEQYV.

The rearrangement links TRBV5-1 to TRBJ1-1; 8 positions match TRBD1. Unmatched junction bases numbered 2, after V lost 0 bases and J lost 1 base. This CDR3 has 15 residues. Germline CDR1 SGHRS, CDR2 YFSETQ. The CDR3 protein is CASSLGTGGNTEAFF. The DNA of the CDR3 is TGCGCCAGCAGCTTGGGAACAGGGGGGAACACTGAAGCTTTCTTT. The complete variable domain, with remaining parts taken from reference TRBV5-1 and TRBJ1-1, reads KAGVTQTPRYLIKTRGQQVTLSCSPISGHRSVSWYQQTPGQGLQFLFEYFSETQRNKGNFPGRFSGRQFSNSRSEMNVSTLELGDSALYLCASSLGTGGNTEAFFGQGTRLTVV.

The chain links TRBV4-3 to TRBJ2-2, with 7 positions matching TRBD1. The CDR3 length is 15 residues. Germline-derived CDR1 and CDR2 are LGHNA and YSLEER. V lost 4 bases and J lost 2; bases outside the gene matches: 4. DNA for the CDR3: TGCGCCAGCAGCCCAGGGACAGTCAACACCGGGGAGCTGTTTTTT. Amino acids: CASSPGTVNTGELFF.

This clone showed up just once. This chain links TRBV5-1 with TRBJ1-2; D might be TRBD1 (5 bases). Germline V gives CDR1 SGHRS, CDR2 YFSETQ. The ends were cut back, 0 bases at V and 6 bases at J, with 9 bases in the middle. The CDR3 runs 13 residues. This chain's CDR3 is CASSLVLGDGYTF. DNA of the CDR3: TGCGCCAGCAGCTTGGTTCTAGGGGATGGCTACACCTTC.

This clone showed up just a few times. The genes are TRBV21-1 and TRBJ1-5. TRBV21-1 corresponds to a pseudogene. This CDR3 spans 13 amino acids. The DNA of the CDR3 is TGTGCCAGCACCTTTTTCGAGTTTCAGCCCCAGCATTTT. Translation: CASTFFEFQPQHF.

The chain uses TRBV19 and TRBJ1-1, with D perhaps matching TRBD1 (6 bases). Trimming removed 10 bases at V and 10 bases at J, with 13 bases between. This CDR3 spans 10 amino acids. Germline V CDR1 and CDR2: LNHDA, SQIVND (reference sequence). Written as DNA, the CDR3 is TGTGCCACCGCACAGGGCCGAGCTTTCTTT. Translated, it gives CATAQGRAFF.

The V call is TRBV7-3, the J call TRBJ2-5; 8 bases fit TRBD1. The CDR3 runs 15 residues. CDR1 and CDR2 from the germline V gene are SGHTA and FQGTGA. The trim removed 5 bases at V and 4 bases at J, leaving 9 bases unmatched. CDR3 amino acids: CASSQTGTGGETQYF. CDR3 coding DNA: TGTGCCAGCAGCCAAACCGGGACAGGAGGAGAGACCCAGTACTTC.

This chain links TRBV4-1 with TRBJ2-3, with 14 bases fitting TRBD2. From germline, CDR1 is MGHRA and CDR2 YSYEKL. The CDR3 has 18 amino acids. J lost 3 bases, V lost 5 bases, and 10 bases had no gene match. CDR3 DNA: TGCGCCAGCAGCGGGACTAGCGGGGGACTGGGGGGGACAGATACGCAGTATTTT. This sequence encodes CASSGTSGGLGGTDTQYF.

This clone was seen only a few times. V is TRBV19 and J is TRBJ1-1; maybe TRBD1 (5 bases). V was pared by 3 bases and J by 1 base, with 9 bases between. The length of the CDR3 is 14 residues. Germline CDR1 LNHDA, CDR2 SQIVND (reference sequence). The CDR3, as DNA: TGTGCCAGTAGTATCGGACACACGAACACTGAAGCTTTCTTT. Translating gives CASSIGHTNTEAFF.